The T cell receptor (beta chain) described here comes from a study of cytomegalovirus exposure and HLA in healthy donors. In the PCR, 60 Vbeta and 13 Jbeta primers were used. Using immunoSEQ multiplex PCR, the repertoire was profiled, and TCRdb retains in-frame clones only, with some absent. The data contain roughly 120,000 clones, about four fifths of them singletons. Germline V gene sequence: CDR1 LGHNA, CDR2 YSLEER. The CDR3 loop spans 13 amino acids. V dropped 3 bases and J dropped 2 bases, with 7 bases sitting between them. Points from the study as a whole: Presence/absence results assume similar sequencing depth per donor, which may not hold. The study put some 150 TCR beta chains on its list as cytomegalovirus-associated. Clonal expansion, a later analysis showed, was greater in HLA-associated TCR beta chains than in equally common others. Indistinguishable V segments, including TRBV6-2 and TRBV6-3, were excluded.

Regarding this clone: Its antigen is currently unknown.

Sequenced input: PBMCs. V gene TRBV4-3 combines with J gene TRBJ2-5; maybe TRBD1 (5 bases). The receptor's source is a man aged 25-40 years in good health and CMV-seronegative. CDR3 DNA sequence: TGCGCCAGCAGCCACCGACAGCAAGAGACCCAGTACTTC. Translated: CASSHRQQETQYF.